Below are 10 T cell receptor beta chains sequenced from a single sample in a study of Ad26.COV2.S vaccination and SARS-CoV-2 variants. Data came from immunoSEQ multiplex PCR; TCRdb stores just in-frame clones and leaves some out. The sample includes some 480,000 clones, around 88% of them seen just once. As to treatment: roughly 20 received Ad26.COV2.S at low or high dose, single or two shots; several received placebo; per-sample allocation not given. Samples analyzed were those drawn on day 63 after the first vaccine or placebo injection. Sequencing was performed on peripheral blood, taken in a trial of Ad26.COV2.S vaccine versus placebo. Receptors originate from a person aged 18-65 years who received the Ad26.COV2.S COVID-19 vaccine or a placebo.

CDR3 nucleotides: TGTGCCAGCAGCCAAGAGGCTTCCACAGATACGCAGTATTTT. Its protein product is CASSQEASTDTQYF. V usage is TRBV4-2 and J usage is TRBJ2-3; D gene uncertain. V was cut by 0 bases and J by 2 bases, with 6 bases left in between. The CDR3 is 14 residues long. CDR1 and CDR2 from the germline V gene are LGHNA and YNFKEQ.

The chain employs TRBV7-2 and TRBJ2-2; no definite D call. V gave up 1 base and J gave up 4 bases, with 7 bases separating them. Germline V CDR1 and CDR2: SGHTA, FQGNSA. The CDR3 length is 14 residues. DNA for the CDR3: TGTGCCAGCAGCTTAGTGGGTGCCACCGGGGAGCTGTTTTTT. Translation: CASSLVGATGELFF.

The chain employs TRBV15 and TRBJ2-3; 10 bases line up with TRBD2. CDR3 length: 15 residues. Looked up from germline, CDR1 is LNHNV and CDR2 is YYDKDF (reference sequence). V shed 2 bases, J shed 6 bases, and the junction held 5 bases outside the gene matches. As DNA, the CDR3 is TGTGCCACCAGCAGATTTAGACTAGCGGGTGATACGCAGTATTTT. Protein product: CATSRFRLAGDTQYF.

Concerning this clone: Other DNA sequences in this specimen translate into the identical CDR3. DNA for the CDR3: TGTGCCAGCTCACCACGTGAGGGTGAAGCTTTCTTT. Encoded protein: CASSPREGEAFF. The chain couples TRBV18 to TRBJ1-1; no clear D gene. CDR1 and CDR2 (germline): KGHSH, LQKENI. The CDR3 runs to 12 residues. V lost 1 base and J 7 bases, leaving 7 bases between the germline ends.

CDR3 protein: CASSRGGDGQPQHF. The CDR3 DNA reads as TGTGCCAGCAGTCGGGGAGGGGATGGTCAGCCCCAGCATTTT. The chain joins TRBV25-1 to TRBJ1-5, with a weak D call TRBD1 (5 bases). From germline, CDR1 is MGHDK and CDR2 SYGVNS. Trimming removed 5 bases from V and 6 bases from J, with 14 bases in between. The CDR3 has 14 amino acids.

The CDR3 region is CASSQDRAGSPYEQYF. CDR3 DNA sequence: TGCGCCAGCAGCCAAGATCGGGCAGGGTCTCCCTACGAGCAGTACTTC. The rearrangement links TRBV4-1 to TRBJ2-7; maybe TRBD1 (5 bases). The CDR3 extends over 16 amino acids. Per the germline V gene, CDR1 is MGHRA and CDR2 is YSYEKL. Trimming left V 0 bases short and J 2 bases short, with 14 bases between.

This chain uses TRBV30 with TRBJ2-2; D gene uncertain. The V and J ends lost 3 bases and 6 bases respectively, with 11 bases between them. The CDR3 has 13 residues. Germline CDR1 is GTSNPN and CDR2 is SVGIG (reference sequence). The CDR3 loop reads CAWSAGPPGELFF. CDR3 nucleotide sequence: TGTGCCTGGAGCGCCGGACCCCCCGGGGAGCTGTTTTTT.

This clone has more than one count but fewer than ten. The rearrangement uses TRBV6-2 or TRBV6-3 and TRBJ1-5; TRBD1 might be the D (6 bases). V lost 6 bases and J 4 bases, leaving 10 bases between the germline ends. CDR1 and CDR2 from the germline V gene are MNHEY and SVGEGT. The CDR3 totals 13 residues. The CDR3 loop reads CASSHTGNQPQHF. CDR3 nucleotides: TGTGCCAGCAGCCATACAGGGAATCAGCCCCAGCATTTT.

This clone was observed a single time. The chain is built from TRBV3-1 (or the pseudogene TRBV3-2) and TRBJ2-6; D gene unclear. The germline V and J ends were trimmed by 0 bases and 1 base, with 7 bases remaining between them. The CDR3 extends over 16 amino acids. The V gene's germline CDR1 is LGHDT and CDR2 YNNKEL (reference sequence). The CDR3 nucleotides are TGTGCCAGCAGCCAAGAGTATGGGTCTGGGGCCAACGTCCTGACTTTC. Amino acids: CASSQEYGSGANVLTF.

A note on this clone: Other DNA sequences of this sample code for an identical CDR3. The chain uses TRBV5-5 and TRBJ2-7, with TRBD1 identical over 8 bases. CDR1 is SGHKS and CDR2 is YYEKEE in the germline V gene (reference sequence). V dropped 5 bases and J dropped 3; count of bases not matched to a gene: 4. The CDR3 is 13 amino acids. CDR3 protein: CASSSGQGYEQYF. In DNA form, the CDR3 reads TGTGCCAGCAGTTCCGGACAGGGCTACGAGCAGTACTTC.